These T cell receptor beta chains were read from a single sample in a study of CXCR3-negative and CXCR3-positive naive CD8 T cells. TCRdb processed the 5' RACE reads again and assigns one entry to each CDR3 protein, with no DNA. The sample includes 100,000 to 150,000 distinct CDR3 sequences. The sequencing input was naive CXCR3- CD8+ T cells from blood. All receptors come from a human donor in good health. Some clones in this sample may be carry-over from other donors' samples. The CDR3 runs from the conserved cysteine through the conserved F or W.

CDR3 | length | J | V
CASSLSGTSGRSYEQYF | 17 | TRBJ2-7 | TRBV4-2
CASSLWGMRGEAFF | 14 | TRBJ1-1 | TRBV28
CASSFFPQRAGTPDTQYF | 18 | TRBJ2-3 | TRBV5-1
CATSRDRFSDTQYF | 14 | TRBJ2-3 | TRBV15
CASSWTGGPGYEQYF | 15 | TRBJ2-7 | TRBV27
CASSLDLLGAETGELFF | 17 | TRBJ2-2 | TRBV11-2
CASSLFSPTGTPGVREQFF | 19 | TRBJ2-1 | TRBV7-9
CASSLNPGLLNEQFF | 15 | TRBJ2-1 | TRBV7-3
CASSPFRDVIYEQYF | 15 | TRBJ2-7 | TRBV28
CASSLAYSGYEQYF | 14 | TRBJ2-7 | TRBV5-1
CASSGSGANVLTF | 13 | TRBJ2-6 | TRBV4-1
CSATGTRLETQYF | 13 | TRBJ2-5 | TRBV29-1
CASKPDGGGYNEQFF | 15 | TRBJ2-1 | TRBV19
CSVDPGSYGYTF | 12 | TRBJ1-2 | TRBV29-1
CASSWFPGASNSPLHF | 16 | TRBJ1-6 | TRBV12-3/TRBV12-4
CASSPGITAGGRATDTQYF | 19 | TRBJ2-3 | TRBV18
CAISESLQASWEETQYF | 17 | TRBJ2-5 | TRBV10-3
CASSYDSYNEQFF | 13 | TRBJ2-1 | TRBV7-3
CASGQAYTGELFF | 13 | TRBJ2-2 | TRBV30
CASSQSENTGELFF | 14 | TRBJ2-2 | TRBV7-9
CASQGTGPYNEQFF | 14 | TRBJ2-1 | TRBV12-3/TRBV12-4
CASSRTGANVLTF | 13 | TRBJ2-6 | TRBV7-9
CSGWDRKSSYNSPLHF | 16 | TRBJ1-6 | TRBV20-1
CASGQGVNTGELFF | 14 | TRBJ2-2 | TRBV5-1
CASSIWTDTDTQYF | 14 | TRBJ2-3 | TRBV28
CVSSSAGNTGELFF | 14 | TRBJ2-2 | TRBV12-3/TRBV12-4
CSVVGGSHNEQFF | 13 | TRBJ2-1 | TRBV29-1
CASSIISGNTGELFF | 15 | TRBJ2-2 | TRBV12-3/TRBV12-4
CAVPGLPSYEQYF | 13 | TRBJ2-7 | TRBV7-9
CSARLLSGSLNNEQFF | 16 | TRBJ2-1 | TRBV20-1
CASSKDEAYVTAHNQPQHF | 19 | TRBJ1-5 | TRBV21-1